A selection of T cell receptor beta chains follows, all from one sample in a study of T cells after yellow fever vaccination. TCRdb passed the 5' RACE reads through MiXCR, listing each CDR3 protein once. The sample lists some 320,000 distinct CDR3 sequences, 3.5% to 4.5% occurring once. The source material was PBMCs, sampled 15 days after the yellow fever booster vaccination. The receptors were sampled from a young man who received the YFV17D yellow fever vaccine. Each CDR3 is given with its conserved first and last residue. A D gene is named only where the DNA matches it firmly. Clone size is not always given. Where it is, it says once, few, many or a class for expanded clones.

j_gene | v_gene | d_gene | abundance | CDR3aa | CDR3nt
TRBJ1-3 | TRBV4-3 | - | many | CASSQDTVDRRNTIYF | TGCGCCAGCAGCCAAGATACTGTCGACAGAAGAAACACCATATATTTT
TRBJ1-1 | TRBV5-6 | - | few | CASSLNWGLDTEAFF | TGTGCCAGCAGCTTGAACTGGGGGCTTGACACTGAAGCTTTCTTT
TRBJ1-3 | TRBV7-9 | - | - | CASSPGPTDTIYF | TGTGCCAGCAGTCCCGGCCCCACAGACACCATATATTTT
TRBJ2-5 | TRBV6-2/TRBV6-3 | TRBD1 | many | CASSTSGDRHLAQYF | TGTGCCAGCAGTACGTCCGGGGACAGGCACCTGGCCCAGTACTTC
TRBJ1-4 | TRBV18 | - | - | CASSPPGRWNEKLFF | TGTGCCAGCTCACCACCGGGGAGGTGGAATGAAAAACTGTTTTTT
TRBJ1-2 | TRBV4-3 | - | many | CASSQDRRGANGYTF | TGCGCCAGCAGCCAAGATCGGAGGGGCGCGAACGGCTACACCTTC
TRBJ2-5 | TRBV5-6 | TRBD2 | few | CASSPLAGSSETQYF | TGTGCCAGCAGCCCTTTAGCGGGGAGCTCGGAGACCCAGTACTTC
TRBJ2-3 | TRBV29-1 | - | - | CSVEGRDRIHTDTQYF | TGCAGCGTTGAAGGAAGGGATCGAATCCACACAGATACGCAGTATTTT
TRBJ2-3 | TRBV20-1 | - | many | CSATEDTDTQYF | TGCAGTGCTACGGAGGACACAGATACGCAGTATTTT
TRBJ2-2 | TRBV24-1 | - | - | CATSDPGARGHTGELFF | TGTGCCACCAGTGATCCGGGGGCCCGGGGACACACCGGGGAGCTGTTTTTT
TRBJ2-5 | TRBV4-3 | - | - | CASSQDFPRPGETQYF | TGCGCCAGCAGCCAAGATTTCCCTCGTCCCGGGGAGACCCAGTACTTC
TRBJ2-3 | TRBV7-9 | - | many | CASSRSTPPTITDTQYF | TGTGCCAGCAGCCGATCGACACCACCCACTATCACAGATACGCAGTATTTT
TRBJ2-7 | TRBV7-9 | - | many | CASSLGGGRSSYEQYF | TGTGCCAGCAGCTTAGGAGGCGGCAGGAGCTCCTACGAGCAGTACTTC
TRBJ2-2 | TRBV5-1 | - | many | CASSFQGTGELFF | TGCGCCAGCAGCTTTCAGGGCACCGGGGAGCTGTTTTTT
TRBJ1-3 | TRBV20-1 | - | - | CSATNPRASGNTIYF | TGCAGTGCTACTAATCCACGAGCGTCTGGAAACACCATATATTTT